Below, 24 T cell receptor beta chains from the same sample are listed, as sequenced in a study of blood T cell repertoires in COVID-19. TCRdb's copy holds only in-frame clones and misses some; the assay was immunoSEQ multiplex PCR. The profile shows a few hundred thousand clones, roughly nine tenths of them singletons. Source material: PBMCs or T cells enriched from blood (not recorded which). The receptors come from a human donor in a cohort exposed to, infected with or recovered from COVID-19 (not recorded which). The donor label of this sample is uncertain.

The rearrangement uses TRBV5-6 and TRBJ1-1, with D perhaps TRBD1 (6 bases). The germline V and J ends were trimmed by 4 bases and 6 bases, with 13 bases remaining between them. The germline V gene encodes CDR1 SGHDT and CDR2 YYEEEE. This CDR3 region has 13 residues. CDR3 in DNA: TGTGCCAGCAGCCCGAGGGGGGGAGCTGAAGCTTTCTTT. It translates to CASSPRGGAEAFF.

In its sample, this clone was seen once. This rearrangement joins TRBV18 to TRBJ1-1, with 9 bases fitting TRBD1. The V gene end was trimmed by 6 bases and the J gene end by 4 bases; junction bases not matched to a gene: 9. The CDR3 runs to 15 residues. Germline V gene sequence: CDR1 KGHSH, CDR2 LQKENI. Written as DNA, the CDR3 is TGTGCCAGCTCCCACAAGGGACAGGGCCCCACTGAAGCTTTCTTT. Translated, it gives CASSHKGQGPTEAFF.

The chain recombines TRBV7-3 with TRBJ2-1; 7 nucleotides agree with TRBD2. Per germline, CDR1 SGHTA and CDR2 FQGTGA. This CDR3 region has 16 residues. Unmatched junction bases numbered 14, after V lost 3 bases and J lost 9 bases. CDR3 sequence reads: CASSLMSSGSFSEQFF. The CDR3 DNA sequence: TGTGCCAGCAGCTTGATGTCTAGCGGATCATTCAGTGAGCAGTTCTTC.

V and J are TRBV10-2 and TRBJ2-2; 7 positions match TRBD1. The CDR3 is 15 amino acids. Unmatched junction bases numbered 9, after V lost 4 bases and J lost 7 bases. Germline-derived CDR1 and CDR2 are WSHSY and SAAADI. The CDR3 bases are TGCGCCAGCAGTGCCAGGGGGAACGGAATCGGGGAGCTGTTTTTT. Its protein is CASSARGNGIGELFF.

CDR3 in DNA: TGTGCCATCAGTGAGGCAACCAGAGGCTACACCTTC. Protein product: CAISEATRGYTF. This chain uses TRBV10-3 with TRBJ1-2, with D hard to call. V lost 2 bases, J lost 8 bases, and 9 bases lay in between. There are 12 residues in the CDR3. Germline-derived CDR1 and CDR2 are ENHRY and SYGVKD.

This chain joins TRBV9 and TRBJ2-3, with TRBD2 identical over 8 bases. V lost 4 bases, J lost 2 bases, and 6 bases stayed unmatched. The V gene's germline CDR1 is SGDLS and CDR2 YYNGEE. CDR3 length: 15 amino acids. In nucleotides, the CDR3 is TGTGCCAGCAGCACCTCAGCGGGGGCCACAGATACGCAGTATTTT. Amino acids: CASSTSAGATDTQYF.

This clone has more than one count but fewer than ten. The rearrangement links TRBV5-1 to TRBJ1-2; 9 bases agree with TRBD1. CDR3 size: 14 residues. Losses at the gene ends were 3 bases for V and 7 bases for J; bases not matched to a gene: 7. Germline CDR1 reads SGHRS; CDR2 reads YFSETQ. In DNA form, the CDR3 reads TGCGCCAGCAGCTCTCCGGGACAGGGCTCTGGCTACACCTTC. Encoded protein: CASSSPGQGSGYTF.

The genes are TRBV29-1 and TRBJ1-4, with TRBD1 matching 8 bases. The germline V gene has CDR1 SQVTM and CDR2 ANQGSEA. The CDR3 covers 13 residues. The trim removed 4 bases at V and 8 bases at J, leaving 6 bases unmatched. The CDR3 coding sequence is TGCAGCGTTGCGGGCAGGGGGCGGGAAAAACTGTTTTTT. It encodes CSVAGRGREKLFF.

This chain links TRBV10-3 with TRBJ1-4; TRBD1 matches at 9 bases. The CDR3 length is 15 residues. CDR1 and CDR2 (germline): ENHRY, SYGVKD. J was trimmed by 7 bases and V by 2 bases; bases with no gene match: 5. For the CDR3, the DNA is TGTGCCATCAGTGAGCCGGGACAGGGTGGTGAAAAACTGTTTTTT. It specifies CAISEPGQGGEKLFF.

The genes are TRBV7-9 and TRBJ1-1, with D possibly being TRBD1 (6 bases). The CDR3 loop spans 14 amino acids. Trimming cost V 5 bases and J 1 base, with 11 bases left between them. Germline CDR1 and CDR2: SEHNR and FQNEAQ (reference sequence). The CDR3 loop reads CASSPIQGNTEAFF. The CDR3 nucleotides are TGTGCCAGCAGCCCCATACAGGGGAACACTGAAGCTTTCTTT.

V is TRBV5-4 and J is TRBJ1-2; a weak D match, TRBD1 (5 bases). Trimming stripped 0 bases from V and 13 bases from J, with 13 bases between. The CDR3 is 12 amino acids. Germline V CDR1 and CDR2: SGHNT, YYREEE (reference sequence). The CDR3: CASSLEEGGTTF. In nucleotides, the CDR3 is TGTGCCAGCAGCTTGGAGGAAGGAGGGACCACCTTC. The full variable domain, its missing parts supplied by reference TRBV5-4 and TRBJ1-2, is ETGVTQSPTHLIKTRGQQVTLRCSSQSGHNTVSWYQQALGQGPQFIFQYYREEENGRGNFPPRFSGLQFPNYSSELNVNALELDDSALYLCASSLEEGGTTFGSGTRLTVV.

The rearrangement uses TRBV2 and TRBJ1-5; no clear D. The germline V gene has CDR1 SNHLY and CDR2 FYNNEI. CDR3 length: 14 residues. Trimming removed 6 bases from V and 0 bases from J, with 9 bases in between. Written as DNA, the CDR3 is TGTGCCAGCAGGGCCCGGGATAGCAATCAGCCCCAGCATTTT. This sequence encodes CASRARDSNQPQHF. The entire variable domain, with the rest obtained from reference TRBV2 and TRBJ1-5, is as follows: EPEVTQTPSHQVTQMGQEVILRCVPISNHLYFYWYRQILGQKVEFLVSFYNNEISEKSEIFDDQFSVERPDGSNFTLKIRSTKLEDSAMYFCASRARDSNQPQHFGDGTRLSIL.

The V and J genes are TRBV14 and TRBJ1-2; 10 nucleotides agree with TRBD1. The germline gives CDR1 SGHDN, CDR2 FVKESK. The length of the CDR3 is 16 residues. V lost 1 base, J lost 4 bases, and 6 bases stayed unmatched. Here the CDR3 DNA reads TGTGCCAGCAGCCAAGCAGACAGGGGGCCGAGCTATGGCTACACCTTC. This codes for CASSQADRGPSYGYTF.

The gene calls are TRBV7-6 and TRBJ1-4, with a possible D match to TRBD1 (5 bases). V lost 0 bases, J lost 8 bases, and 16 bases lay in between. The CDR3 loop spans 16 amino acids. Germline CDR1 is SGHVS and CDR2 is FNYEAQ. CDR3 amino acids: CASSLAMGQGTEKLFF. The DNA for the CDR3 is TGTGCCAGCAGCTTAGCTATGGGGCAGGGAACCGAAAAACTGTTTTTT.

This chain connects TRBV9 to TRBJ2-3, with a tentative D call TRBD2 (6 bases). Germline CDR1 and CDR2: SGDLS and YYNGEE. Trimming took 3 bases from V and 0 from J, leaving 17 bases between them. The CDR3 has 17 amino acids. DNA of the CDR3: TGTGCCAGCAGCGATCCGGGACTCTCTTCTAGCACAGATACGCAGTATTTT. Protein: CASSDPGLSSSTDTQYF. The complete variable domain, with remaining parts taken from reference TRBV9 and TRBJ2-3, reads DSGVTQTPKHLITATGQRVTLRCSPRSGDLSVYWYQQSLDQGLQFLIQYYNGEERAKGNILERFSAQQFPDLHSELNLSSLELGDSALYFCASSDPGLSSSTDTQYFGPGTRLTVL.

The gene calls are TRBV19 and TRBJ2-3; D might be TRBD1 (6 bases). V gave up 1 base and J gave up 5 bases, with 13 bases separating them. This CDR3 has 15 amino acids. Germline loops: CDR1 LNHDA, CDR2 SQIVND (reference sequence). The CDR3 bases are TGTGCCAGTAGTATAGTCAGGGGCGCTTTAGATACGCAGTATTTT. This gives the protein CASSIVRGALDTQYF.

The chain recombines TRBV9 with TRBJ2-6, with 11 bases matching TRBD1. CDR3 size: 18 residues. V lost 1 base, J lost 3 bases, and 6 bases stayed unmatched. Germline V gives CDR1 SGDLS, CDR2 YYNGEE. This CDR3 is CASSVSGTGGFGANVLTF. DNA for the CDR3: TGTGCCAGCAGCGTATCGGGGACAGGGGGATTTGGGGCCAACGTCCTGACTTTC.

The chain links TRBV14 to TRBJ1-2; a possible D gene is TRBD1 (6 bases). Germline CDR1 reads SGHDN; CDR2 reads FVKESK. Deletions cut 8 bases from V and 2 bases from J, with 12 bases between. This CDR3 region has 13 residues. The DNA for the CDR3 is TGTGCCAGCCGATTTGGACAGAACTATGGCTACACCTTC. Translating gives CASRFGQNYGYTF. The complete variable domain, with remaining parts taken from reference TRBV14 and TRBJ1-2, reads EAGVTQFPSHSVIEKGQTVTLRCDPISGHDNLYWYRRVMGKEIKFLLHFVKESKQDESGMPNNRFLAERTGGTYSTLKVQPAELEDSGVYFCASRFGQNYGYTFGSGTRLTVV.

V and J are TRBV3-1 (or the pseudogene TRBV3-2) and TRBJ1-3; perhaps TRBD1 as D (6 bases). Looked up from germline, CDR1 is LGHDT and CDR2 is YNNKEL (reference sequence). The CDR3 sequence is 16 residues long. With 3 bases removed from V and 4 bases from J, the gap between germline ends came to 16 bases. The chain's CDR3 is CASSQRPGGAGNTIYF. The CDR3 bases are TGTGCCAGCAGCCAGAGGCCTGGGGGGGCGGGAAACACCATATATTTT.

This rearrangement joins TRBV30 to TRBJ1-1; D remains unclear. Germline CDR1 reads GTSNPN; CDR2 reads SVGIG (reference sequence). V was clipped by 3 bases and J by 7 bases, with 9 bases between them. The CDR3 has 11 amino acids. The CDR3 DNA is TGTGCCTGGAGCTGGAGGTATGAAGCTTTCTTT. Translated: CAWSWRYEAFF.

This clone has more than one count but fewer than ten. The chain couples TRBV2 to TRBJ2-2, with 9 nucleotides matching TRBD1. V was clipped by 6 bases and J by 12 bases; unmatched bases: 11. The germline gives CDR1 SNHLY, CDR2 FYNNEI. CDR3 size: 14 residues. The CDR3 bases are TGTGCCAGCAGCCGTGACAGGGGGGGCTCCAAGCTGTTTTTT. Translated, it gives CASSRDRGGSKLFF.

This clone appeared once. This sequence joins TRBV10-3 and TRBJ1-2; TRBD1 matches at 7 bases. This CDR3 has 16 amino acids. V lost 7 bases and J lost 8; bases outside the gene matches: 19. The germline CDR1 and CDR2 sequences are ENHRY and SYGVKD. CDR3 nucleotides: TGTGCCATCACCGCCGGGGTAGGGACAGTCATCCGCGGCTACACCTTC. Translation: CAITAGVGTVIRGYTF.

This chain connects TRBV7-9 to TRBJ2-2; D may be TRBD2 (5 bases). Germline-derived CDR1 and CDR2 are SEHNR and FQNEAQ (reference sequence). The CDR3 loop spans 14 amino acids. V was pared by 5 bases and J by 7 bases, with 14 bases between. The CDR3 sequence is CASSPEAVNGELFF. The CDR3 DNA reads TGTGCCAGCAGCCCGGAGGCGGTTAACGGGGAGCTGTTTTTT.

V gene TRBV13 combines with J gene TRBJ1-1, with unresolved D. From germline, CDR1 is PRHDT and CDR2 FYEKMQ (reference sequence). The CDR3 covers 14 residues. Trimming left V 0 bases short and J 0 bases short, with 5 bases between. The CDR3 sequence: CASSLGALNTEAFF. CDR3 nucleotides: TGTGCCAGCAGCTTAGGAGCGCTGAACACTGAAGCTTTCTTT. The full variable domain, its missing parts supplied by reference TRBV13 and TRBJ1-1, is AAGVIQSPRHLIKEKRETATLKCYPIPRHDTVYWYQQGPGQDPQFLISFYEKMQSDKGSIPDRFSAQQFSDYHSELNMSSLELGDSALYFCASSLGALNTEAFFGQGTRLTVV.